This T cell receptor beta chain was obtained from a study of glioma-infiltrating T cells. Study results and caveats: Non-neoplastic patients had below-expected tissue-blood divergence, while all gliomas exceeded expectation. Tissue and blood shared very few CDR3 sequences.

Trimming pared 5 bases from V and 14 bases from J, leaving 23 bases between. There are 15 residues in the CDR3. Per germline, CDR1 SGHNT and CDR2 YYREEE (reference sequence). This clonotype was counted at least ten times. Its antigen is currently unknown. Amplification of TCR alpha and beta CDR3 regions from RNA used iRepertoire nested multiplex PCR. For one-step reverse transcription and amplification, about 90-400 ng of tissue mRNA or PBMC total RNA was used. MiXCR, run by TCRdb on the multiplex PCR reads, gives a single entry per CDR3 protein. Of approximately 190,000 distinct CDR3 sequences in the sample, 30% to 40% were seen once.

The sequence was collected from a human donor with low-grade glioma or glioblastoma, undergoing nonglioma brain surgery, or in good health (not recorded which). The V call is TRBV5-4, the J call TRBJ1-6; weak D call: TRBD1 (5 bases). The sequencing input was glioma tissue, nonneoplastic brain tissue, or PBMCs (not recorded which). The CDR3: CASRVAGRTIESLHF. CDR3 nucleotide sequence: TGTGCCAGCAGAGTGGCGGGACGGACCATAGAATCCCTCCACTTT.